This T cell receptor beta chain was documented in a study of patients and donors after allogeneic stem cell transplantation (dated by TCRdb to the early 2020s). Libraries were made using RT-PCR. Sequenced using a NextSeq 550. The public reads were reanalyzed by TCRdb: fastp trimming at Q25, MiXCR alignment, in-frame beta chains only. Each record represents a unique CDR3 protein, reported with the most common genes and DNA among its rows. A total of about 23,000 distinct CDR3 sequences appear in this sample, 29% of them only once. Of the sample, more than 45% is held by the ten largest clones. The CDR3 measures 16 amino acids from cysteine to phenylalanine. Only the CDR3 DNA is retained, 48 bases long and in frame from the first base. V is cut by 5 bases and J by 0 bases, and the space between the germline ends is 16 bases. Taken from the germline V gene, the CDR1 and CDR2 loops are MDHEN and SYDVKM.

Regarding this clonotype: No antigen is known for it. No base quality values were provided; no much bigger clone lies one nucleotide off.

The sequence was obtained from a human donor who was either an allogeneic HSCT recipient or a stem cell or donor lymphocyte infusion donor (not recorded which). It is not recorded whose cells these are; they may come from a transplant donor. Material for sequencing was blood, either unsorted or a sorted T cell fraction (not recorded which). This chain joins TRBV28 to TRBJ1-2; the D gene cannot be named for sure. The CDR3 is CASSVSHTRPNYGYTF. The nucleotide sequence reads TGTGCCAGCAGTGTGTCCCATACTAGACCTAACTATGGCTACACCTTC.